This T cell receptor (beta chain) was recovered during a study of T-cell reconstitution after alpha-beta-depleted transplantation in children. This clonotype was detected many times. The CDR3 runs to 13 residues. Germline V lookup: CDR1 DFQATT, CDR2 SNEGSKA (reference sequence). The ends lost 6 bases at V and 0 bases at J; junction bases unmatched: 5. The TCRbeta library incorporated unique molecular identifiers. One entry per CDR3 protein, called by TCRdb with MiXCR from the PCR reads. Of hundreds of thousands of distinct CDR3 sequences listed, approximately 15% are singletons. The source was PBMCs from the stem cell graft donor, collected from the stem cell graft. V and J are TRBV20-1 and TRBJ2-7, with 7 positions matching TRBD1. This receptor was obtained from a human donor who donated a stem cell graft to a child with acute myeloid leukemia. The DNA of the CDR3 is TGCAGTGCCCCCAGGGGGAGCTCCTACGAGCAGTACGTC. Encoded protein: CSAPRGSSYEQYV.